Below, 23 T cell receptor beta chains from the same sample are listed, as sequenced in a study of CD8+ T cells in alopecia areata. RNA extraction and reverse transcription yielded cDNA as sequencing template. The method was immunoSEQ multiplex PCR; TCRdb's version includes in-frame clones alone and lacks a portion of them. The sample holds fewer than 250,000 clones; around 60% are singletons and the top ten take over 0.55%. The treatment was: oral pan-JAK inhibitor, 5-10 mg twice daily. Sample: CD4+ T cells sorted from blood, taken at week 4, from a patient treated with tofacitinib. The receptors come from a human donor with alopecia areata.

V usage is TRBV30 and J usage is TRBJ1-1; weak D call: TRBD1 (5 bases). The CDR3 contains 15 residues. CDR1 and CDR2 (germline): GTSNPN, SVGIG (reference sequence). Trimming stripped 4 bases from V and 0 bases from J, with 15 bases between. The CDR3 sequence: CAWNPPGRLNTEAFF. DNA of the CDR3: TGTGCCTGGAACCCCCCGGGACGTTTGAACACTGAAGCTTTCTTT.

In this sample, this clone turned up a few times. The CDR3 here is CATLWSDTYEQYF. The DNA of the CDR3 is TGTGCCACCCTTTGGTCGGACACCTACGAGCAGTACTTC. The V and J genes are TRBV28 and TRBJ2-7, with D possibly TRBD1 on 5 matching bases. Deletions cut 10 bases from V and 2 bases from J, with 15 bases between. The CDR3 runs to 13 residues. CDR1 is MDHEN, CDR2 SYDVKM, per germline.

The V gene is TRBV6-1, the J gene TRBJ2-3; TRBD2 matches at 9 bases. CDR1 and CDR2 from the germline V gene are MNHNS and SASEGT. V lost 7 bases, J lost 6 bases, and 11 bases stayed unmatched. The CDR3 has 15 amino acids. The CDR3 here is CASKRGAGGVDTQYF. The CDR3, as DNA: TGTGCCAGCAAGAGAGGAGCGGGAGGTGTGGATACGCAGTATTTT.

The chain couples TRBV5-1 to TRBJ2-1, with D possibly TRBD1 on 6 matching bases. Germline values: CDR1 SGHRS, CDR2 YFSETQ. V was pared by 5 bases and J by 5 bases, with 8 bases between. The CDR3 has 12 residues. DNA for the CDR3: TGCGCCAGCAGGGACAGAAACAATGAGCAGTTCTTC. Amino acid sequence: CASRDRNNEQFF.

In its sample, this clone was seen a few times. The chain uses TRBV19 and TRBJ2-2; D gene uncertain. Deletions cut 9 bases from V and 6 bases from J, with 14 bases between. The CDR3 consists of 13 residues. CDR1 and CDR2 (germline): LNHDA, SQIVND (reference sequence). The CDR3, as DNA: TGTGCCAGCTCCTTGAGTATAGCCGGGGAGCTGTTTTTT. It encodes CASSLSIAGELFF.

The V and J genes are TRBV11-2 and TRBJ2-5; TRBD2 aligns across 10 bases. Per germline, CDR1 SGHAT and CDR2 FQNNGV. The CDR3 contains 14 residues. The V and J ends lost 6 bases and 5 bases, in that order; junction bases with no gene match: 6. The CDR3 loop reads CASRLGLADETQYF. The CDR3 DNA is TGTGCCAGCAGACTTGGACTAGCGGACGAGACCCAGTACTTC. The variable domain in full, completed from reference TRBV11-2 and TRBJ2-5, reads EAGVAQSPRYKIIEKRQSVAFWCNPISGHATLYWYQQILGQGPKLLIQFQNNGVVDDSQLPKDRFSAERLKGVDSTLKIQPAKLEDSAVYLCASRLGLADETQYFGPGTRLLVL.

The table lists this clone with a few counts. The rearrangement joins TRBV29-1 to TRBJ2-5; D possibly uses TRBD1 or TRBD2 (6 bases each). Germline V gene sequence: CDR1 SQVTM, CDR2 ANQGSEA. The germline V and J ends were trimmed by 3 bases and 4 bases, with 9 bases remaining between them. The CDR3 covers 12 residues. CDR3 in DNA: TGCAGCGTTGACAAGGGGGGAGAGACCCAGTACTTC. Its protein is CSVDKGGETQYF. Variable domain in full (rest from reference TRBV29-1 and TRBJ2-5): SAVISQKPSRDICQRGTSLTIQCQVDSQVTMMFWYRQQPGQSLTLIATANQGSEATYESGFVIDKFPISRPNLTFSTLTVSNMSPEDSSIYLCSVDKGGETQYFGPGTRLLVL.

The gene calls are TRBV7-2 and TRBJ2-5, with D perhaps matching TRBD2 (6 bases). Trimming took 1 base from V and 5 from J, leaving 11 bases between them. Germline V gene lookup returns CDR1 SGHTA and CDR2 FQGNSA. The CDR3 is made up of 14 amino acids. CDR3 loop: CASSLVGGTETQYF. CDR3 DNA sequence: TGTGCCAGCAGCTTAGTTGGGGGGACGGAGACCCAGTACTTC.

The chain links TRBV29-1 to TRBJ2-7, with 7 nucleotides matching TRBD2. The CDR3 runs 18 residues. Germline CDR1 reads SQVTM; CDR2 reads ANQGSEA. The ends lost 5 bases at V and 5 bases at J; junction bases unmatched: 24. The CDR3 is CSVPNLGGGEEPFHEQYF. For the CDR3, the DNA is TGCAGCGTTCCTAATCTGGGCGGGGGAGAGGAACCTTTCCACGAGCAGTACTTC.

This chain joins TRBV7-2 and TRBJ1-2; D not resolved. Trimming took 1 base from V and 6 from J, leaving 6 bases between them. The germline gives CDR1 SGHTA, CDR2 FQGNSA. The CDR3 loop spans 12 amino acids. CDR3 nucleotide sequence: TGTGCCAGCAGCTTAGGTGTTCATGGCTACACCTTC. Translating gives CASSLGVHGYTF. The variable domain in full, with the rest retrieved from reference TRBV7-2 and TRBJ1-2, is GAGVSQSPSNKVTEKGKDVELRCDPISGHTALYWYRQSLGQGLEFLIYFQGNSAPDKSGLPSDRFSAERTGGSVSTLTIQRTQQEDSAVYLCASSLGVHGYTFGSGTRLTVV.

This clone showed up just once. The chain combines TRBV11-1 with TRBJ2-2; D unclear. The CDR3 is 12 amino acids. Germline-derived CDR1 and CDR2 are SGHAT and FQDESV (reference sequence). V lost 1 base and J lost 6, with 3 bases in between. The chain's CDR3 is CASSLESGELFF. As DNA, the CDR3 is TGTGCCAGCAGCTTAGAGTCCGGGGAGCTGTTTTTT.

The chain carries TRBV29-1 and TRBJ2-7; 7 bases are shared with TRBD2. From germline, CDR1 is SQVTM and CDR2 ANQGSEA. This CDR3 region has 14 residues. Trimming cost V 3 bases and J 5 bases; bases outside gene matches: 10. CDR3 bases: TGCAGCGTTGATAGGGGCGGGAGTTCCAACGAGCAGTACTTC. Protein sequence: CSVDRGGSSNEQYF.

The chain combines TRBV20-1 with TRBJ2-3, with D unclear. The CDR3 is 11 residues long. With 6 bases removed from V and 6 bases from J, the gap between germline ends came to 10 bases. CDR1 is DFQATT and CDR2 is SNEGSKA in the germline V gene (reference sequence). The DNA for the CDR3 is TGCAGTGCCCCTCGCTCGGATACGCAGTATTTT. Protein product: CSAPRSDTQYF.

The V gene is TRBV29-1, the J gene TRBJ2-7; TRBD1 matches 9 bases. Germline V gives CDR1 SQVTM, CDR2 ANQGSEA. CDR3 length: 14 amino acids. The V and J ends lost 3 bases and 2 bases, in that order; junction bases with no gene match: 5. The CDR3 DNA sequence: TGCAGCGTTGAGTCGGGACAGGGCCCCTACGAGCAGTACTTC. Translating it yields CSVESGQGPYEQYF.

The chain is built from TRBV29-1 and TRBJ2-1, with 10 bases matching TRBD2. Germline loops: CDR1 SQVTM, CDR2 ANQGSEA. The CDR3 extends over 13 amino acids. Trimming removed 5 bases from V and 4 bases from J; junction bases left unmatched: 2. For the CDR3, the DNA is TGCAGCGTTTTGACTAGCGGGTACAATGAGCAGTTCTTC. Translating gives CSVLTSGYNEQFF.

The chain combines TRBV7-8 with TRBJ2-1; D remains unclear. V was clipped by 1 base and J by 12 bases, with 10 bases between them. CDR1 and CDR2 from the germline V gene are SGHVS and FQNEAQ. The CDR3 extends over 12 amino acids. The CDR3 loop is CASSLVTVGQFF. CDR3 bases: TGTGCCAGCAGCTTAGTCACTGTGGGGCAGTTCTTC. Complete variable domain (other parts from reference TRBV7-8 and TRBJ2-1): GAGVSQSPRYKVAKRGQDVALRCDPISGHVSLFWYQQALGQGPEFLTYFQNEAQLDKSGLPSDRFFAERPEGSVSTLKIQRTQQEDSAVYLCASSLVTVGQFFGPGTRLTVL.

The V and J genes are TRBV28 and TRBJ2-2; 9 bases are shared with TRBD1. J gave up 6 bases and V 2 bases, and 10 bases lay outside the gene matches. CDR1 MDHEN and CDR2 SYDVKM come from the germline V gene. This CDR3 comprises 17 residues. The CDR3 coding sequence is TGTGCCAGCAGTTTAGCAAACTACGGGACAGGGCCCGGGGAGCTGTTTTTT. Translation: CASSLANYGTGPGELFF.

V and J are TRBV30 and TRBJ2-3; 8 bases fit TRBD2. Germline CDR1 GTSNPN, CDR2 SVGIG (reference sequence). The CDR3 sequence is 14 residues long. V was clipped by 4 bases and J by 3 bases; unmatched bases: 6. The CDR3 sequence: CAWTWPGGTDTQYF. The CDR3 nucleotides read TGTGCCTGGACGTGGCCGGGAGGGACAGATACGCAGTATTTT.

This clone was seen more than once but under ten times. V and J are TRBV4-3 and TRBJ2-5; 9 bases align to TRBD2. The germline gives CDR1 LGHNA, CDR2 YSLEER. Trimming took 4 bases from V and 5 from J; bases not matched to a gene: 11. CDR3 length: 16 residues. CDR3: CASSRGGLAEGETQYF. CDR3 in DNA: TGCGCCAGCAGCCGTGGGGGACTAGCCGAGGGGGAGACCCAGTACTTC.

The chain is built from TRBV18 and TRBJ2-6, with unresolved D. The length of the CDR3 is 16 residues. Trimming cost V 3 bases and J 0 bases, with 9 bases left between them. Germline V gene lookup returns CDR1 KGHSH and CDR2 LQKENI. The CDR3 region has the DNA TGTGCCAGCTCACCTCCCTGGGACTCTGGGGCCAACGTCCTGACTTTC. It specifies CASSPPWDSGANVLTF.

In its sample, this clone was seen once. The rearrangement links TRBV30 to TRBJ1-2; 7 bases align to TRBD1. Germline CDR1 is GTSNPN and CDR2 is SVGIG (reference sequence). J was trimmed by 4 bases and V by 3 bases; bases with no gene match: 8. There are 14 residues in the CDR3. This CDR3 reads CAWRLSGGLYGYTF. The CDR3, as DNA: TGTGCCTGGAGATTATCAGGGGGACTCTATGGCTACACCTTC.

This clone turned up a few times. V and J are TRBV4-1 and TRBJ2-1; D is uncertain. Germline CDR1 MGHRA, CDR2 YSYEKL. The CDR3 sequence is 13 residues long. Trimming stripped 2 bases from V and 9 bases from J, with 11 bases between. This CDR3 reads CASSQSTWPEQFF. DNA for the CDR3: TGCGCCAGCAGCCAAAGCACCTGGCCTGAGCAGTTCTTC.

This chain uses TRBV28 with TRBJ2-1; 7 bases agree with TRBD1. In germline, CDR1 is MDHEN, CDR2 SYDVKM. This CDR3 is built from 14 residues. V shed 6 bases, J shed 5 bases, and the junction held 7 bases outside the gene matches. The CDR3 nucleotides read TGTGCCAGCAGGCGACAGGGACCTAACAATGAGCAGTTCTTC. It translates to CASRRQGPNNEQFF.